This T cell receptor (beta chain) was profiled in a study of response to subunit inactivated influenza vaccine. Study-level results: After each seasonal influenza vaccination, few new T cells are recruited, the authors suggested.

The CDR3 has 14 amino acids. The germline gives CDR1 SEHNR, CDR2 FQNEAQ (reference sequence). V was clipped by 5 bases and J by 8 bases, with 15 bases between them. TCRdb itself ran the RT-PCR reads through MiXCR, one entry per CDR3 protein. The sample yields approximately 170,000 distinct CDR3 sequences, approximately 14% seen once. A word on this clonotype: As yet, its antigen is unknown.

Sequenced here: CD8+ T cells sorted from PBMCs, sampled less than 6 days after vaccination. J is TRBJ1-4 and V is TRBV7-9; D is undetermined. The clonotype originates from a man aged 50 to 59 who received an inactivated influenza vaccine. This CDR3 is CASSGYTASEKLFF. DNA of the CDR3: TGTGCCAGCAGCGGGTACACAGCTAGCGAAAAACTGTTTTTT.